The clone carrying this T cell receptor beta chain was detected many times. What it binds is not known. The data were taken from a study of T cells in Graves' hyperthyroidism and ophthalmopathy. Points from the study as a whole: Ophthalmopathy and stable hyperthyroidism were separated by a 13 V-J model.

Germline values: CDR1 KGHDR, CDR2 SFDVKD. CDR3 length: 12 amino acids. V was trimmed by 1 base and J by 7 bases, leaving 4 bases between them. The patients, who ranged from 18 to 65 in age, presented with newly diagnosed hyperthyroidism lasting under 2 months. Orbital computed tomography and thyroid ultrasound, together with serum TRAb and thyroxine and clinical symptoms, were used for diagnoses. Amplification of TCR beta CDR3 regions was performed using RNA transcripts as template. The HTBI primer set served for first-round RT-PCR of the TCR CDR3. TCRdb called the multiplex PCR reads again in MiXCR, with one record for every CDR3 protein. The sample contains 700,000 to 850,000 distinct CDR3 sequences, approximately 36% of which appear only once.

This receptor was taken from a middle-aged woman with Graves' hyperthyroidism. What was sequenced was blood. The chain joins TRBV24-1 to TRBJ1-5; D gene unclear. The CDR3 DNA sequence: TGTGCCACCAGTGATTTAGAGCAGCCCCAGCATTTT. Protein product: CATSDLEQPQHF.